The TCR beta chain described here comes from a study of T cell responses to AZD1222 COVID-19 vaccine (dated by TCRdb to the early 2020s). For context, the study as a whole: Because spike-specific TCR depth and breadth did not differ between the two schedules, AZD1222 recipients who got a second dose at roughly 4 weeks were pooled with those who got a second dose at roughly 12 weeks. Enrollment into the trials was organized by age into subgroups of 18-55, 56-69 and 70-plus years, and those subgroups contained approximately 160, 26 and 62 TCR-sequenced participants, respectively. A total of 233 trial participants underwent TCR sequencing, of whom more than 200 had received two doses of AZD1222 and around 25 had received two doses of the MenACWY control vaccine.

CDR1 and CDR2, per the germline V gene, are MNHNS and SASEGT. V sheds 1 base and J sheds 1 base, leaving 16 bases between their ends. Inclusive of the bounding cysteine and phenylalanine, the CDR3 is 17 residues long. Only CDR3 DNA is held: 51 bases, read in frame from base 1. The CDR3 regions of human TCRbeta chains were analyzed by immunosequencing. Under the source paper's analysis protocol: TCRs in the repertoires were compared against a reference library of SARS-CoV-2-specific TCRs that had been generated with the MIRA antigen-specificity platform. Breadth meant the fraction of unique TCRs that were SARS-CoV-2-associated, whereas depth meant the fraction of total T cells that were SARS-CoV-2-associated. Each spike-specific TCR was assigned to its reactive spike region and to a CD4 or CD8 class using the MIRA data. Log10-transformed breadth and depth values were compared by one-way ANOVA with Sidak's multiple comparisons tests. This is the immuneACCESS table as TCRdb keeps it, with only in-frame sequences that have V and J called. A part of the clones is gone; compared with another copy, unresolved V genes explain less than half, and the rest is unexplained. D and trimming come from the DNA, and the V and J calls and clone size come from that table. This sample has about 68,000 clones in its table, and 60% to 85% of those were observed once. The top ten clones comprise around an eighth of the sample.

Details on this clone: The antigen it binds to is not known. Base qualities are not provided; no much larger clone lies one nucleotide away.

Interpreted using the paper, the time point label stands for: baseline before first vaccination. The vaccinee samples were drawn from two UK trials, COV001 and COV002, one of which was a single-blind randomized controlled phase 2/3 trial testing AZD1222 (ChAdOx1 nCoV-19) in healthy adults. Trial participant PBMC samples were collected at day 0 and day 28 after the second dose for TCRbeta chain sequencing. What the authors observed across the whole study: In the small 56-69-year group, the increase in depth fell short of significance, most likely because of low power. Epitopes outside the regions mutated in the B.1.351 and B.1.1.7 variants were reportedly recognized by nearly half of the unique spike-specific TCRs. CD4 TCRs associated with the vaccine covered the entire spike protein, and the dominant responses were in regions 160-218 and 743-854. No day 14 peak-response samples were available, so repertoires were characterized only after the peak T cell response. After two AZD1222 doses, spike-specific TCR breadth and depth were significantly higher than at day 0 and than in MenACWY recipients. Conclusions about previously exposed vaccinees are limited because only 6 or 7 AZD1222 recipients were SARS-CoV-2 seropositive at baseline. Participants were mostly white British, with more females than males. The authors suggested clonal diversity may have been underestimated.

This clonotype was sampled from an adult in good health. The sequence joins TRBV6-1 to TRBJ1-1; the D segment could be TRBD1, given 5 matching bases. The sample here was peripheral blood, taken on day 0 of AZD1222 vaccination. The CDR3 protein is CASSEVGWGRTNTEAFF. The DNA sequence is as follows: TGTGCCAGCAGTGAAGTCGGCTGGGGGAGGACGAACACTGAAGCTTTCTTT.